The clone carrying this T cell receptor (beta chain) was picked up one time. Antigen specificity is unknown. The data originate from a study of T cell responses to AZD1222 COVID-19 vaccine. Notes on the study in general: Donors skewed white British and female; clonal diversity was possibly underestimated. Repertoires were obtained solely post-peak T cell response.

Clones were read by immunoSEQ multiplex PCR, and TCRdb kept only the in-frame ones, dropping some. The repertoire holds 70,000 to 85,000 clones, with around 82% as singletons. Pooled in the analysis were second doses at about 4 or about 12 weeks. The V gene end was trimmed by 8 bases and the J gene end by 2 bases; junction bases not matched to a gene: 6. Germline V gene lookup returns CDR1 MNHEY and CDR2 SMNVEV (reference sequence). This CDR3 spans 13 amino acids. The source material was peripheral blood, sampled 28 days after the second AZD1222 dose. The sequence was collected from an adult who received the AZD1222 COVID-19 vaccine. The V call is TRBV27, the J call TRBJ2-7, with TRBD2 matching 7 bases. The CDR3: CASAPGGAYEQYF. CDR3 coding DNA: TGTGCCAGCGCACCTGGGGGGGCCTACGAGCAGTACTTC.